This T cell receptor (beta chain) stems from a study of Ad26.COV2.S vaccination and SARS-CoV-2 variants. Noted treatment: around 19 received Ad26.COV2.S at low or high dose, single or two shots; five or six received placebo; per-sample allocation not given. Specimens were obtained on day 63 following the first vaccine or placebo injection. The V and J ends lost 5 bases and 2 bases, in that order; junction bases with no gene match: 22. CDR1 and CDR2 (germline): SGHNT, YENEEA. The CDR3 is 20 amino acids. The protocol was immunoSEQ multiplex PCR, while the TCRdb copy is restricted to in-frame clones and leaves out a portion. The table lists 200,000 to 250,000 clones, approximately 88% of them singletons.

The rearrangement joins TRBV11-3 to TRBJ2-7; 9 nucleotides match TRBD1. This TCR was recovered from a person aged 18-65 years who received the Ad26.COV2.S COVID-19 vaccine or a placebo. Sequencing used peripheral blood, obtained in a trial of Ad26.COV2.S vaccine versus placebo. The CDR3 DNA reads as TGTGCCAGCAGCACCTTTAGACTTCCCGGCGGGACAGGGAGGACCTACGAGCAGTACTTC. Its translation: CASSTFRLPGGTGRTYEQYF. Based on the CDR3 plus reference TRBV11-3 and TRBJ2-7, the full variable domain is EAGVVQSPRYKIIEKKQPVAFWCNPISGHNTLYWYLQNLGQGPELLIRYENEEAVDDSQLPKDRFSAERLKGVDSTLKIQPAELGDSAVYLCASSTFRLPGGTGRTYEQYFGPGTRLTVT.